The sequence of this T cell receptor beta chain was determined in a study of blood T cell repertoires in COVID-19. The length of the CDR3 is 16 residues. Trimming took 1 base from V and 3 from J; bases not matched to a gene: 4. The germline gives CDR1 MDHEN, CDR2 SYDVKM. This table comes from immunoSEQ multiplex PCR, and its TCRdb copy is limited to in-frame clones, with some not included. The table has about 300,000 clones, about nine tenths seen once. The gene calls are TRBV28 and TRBJ2-7; 12 nucleotides line up with TRBD2. Sequencing was performed on PBMCs or T cells enriched from blood (not recorded which). The source is a woman between 18 and 30 years old who had recovered from COVID-19. CDR3 region: CASSLSGLAGNYEQYF. The CDR3 DNA sequence: TGTGCCAGCAGTTTATCCGGACTAGCGGGGAACTACGAGCAGTACTTC.